This TCR beta chain was sequenced during a study of blood T cell repertoires in COVID-19. Study context: Collection of acute and convalescent COVID-19 samples took place in the United States, Italy and Spain. The cDNA or gDNA used as material had been derived from T cells, B-cell-depleted T cells, or PBMCs.

Per the original methods: Quantification of nucleated cells was approximated via reference gene primer amplification. Produced via immunoSEQ multiplex PCR; TCRdb's table is partial and in-frame only. Clone size and the V and J calls come from that table; the DNA yielded D and trimming. The sample carries about 140,000 clones, around 80% recorded once. V was cut by 2 bases and J by 0 bases, with 8 bases left in between. Germline V gene sequence: CDR1 SGHVS, CDR2 FNYEAQ. There are 15 residues in the CDR3. The J gene is TRBJ1-3, the V gene TRBV7-6; tentative D call: TRBD1 (5 bases). Specimen: peripheral blood. This sequence originates from a man in his 70s who had recovered from COVID-19. The DNA for the CDR3 is TGTGCCAGCAGCTTAAGGGGTGACTCTGGAAACACCATATATTTT. Translation gives CASSLRGDSGNTIYF.